This T cell receptor beta chain was found in a study of cytomegalovirus exposure and HLA in healthy donors. Study-wide results and caveats: Later analysis indicated greater clonal expansion among HLA-associated TCR beta chains than among equally common other chains.

Primers included in the PCR were 60 Vbeta and 13 Jbeta primers. Generated by immunoSEQ multiplex PCR, the TCRdb table keeps only in-frame clones and is missing some. The table has about 96,000 clones, 65% to 85% seen once; the top ten hold around 3.2%. At the time of sampling, donors were nominally healthy, though unrecorded immune exposures were likely. Per the germline V gene, CDR1 is SGHAT and CDR2 is FQNNGV. This CDR3 is built from 14 residues. The J segment lost 2 bases and the V segment lost 4 bases, leaving 3 bases of the junction unmatched. Regarding this clone: As yet, its antigen is unknown.

The sequence was obtained from a female donor in good health and CMV-seropositive. The J gene is TRBJ1-1, the V gene TRBV11-2, with 8 bases fitting TRBD1. Sequencing was carried out using PBMCs. CDR3 in amino acids: CASSYGQGNTEAFF. CDR3 DNA: TGTGCCAGCAGCTACGGACAGGGTAACACTGAAGCTTTCTTT.